This T cell receptor (beta chain) comes out of a study of blood T cells in healthy people across ages. Regarding the study as a whole: A strong correlation was found between TCR beta diversity and the percentage of naive T cells. More naive CD4+ cells and higher diversity were found in long-lived than in aged donors.

Donors ranged from about 6 to 95 years old and were healthy Caucasians in Russia. Primers used in a second PCR of about 7 to 12 cycles were a sample-barcoded 5' primer and a J-beta primer mix. One entry per CDR3 protein, called by TCRdb with MiXCR from the 5' RACE reads. There are 1.5 million to 2 million distinct CDR3 sequences in the sample; around 48% occur only once, and 2.1% lies in the top ten. Points on this clonotype: Its antigen is not identified.

This CDR3 comprises 15 residues. Germline CDR1 and CDR2: SGHRS and YFSETQ. V lost 4 bases, J lost 3 bases, and 9 bases stayed unmatched. The TCR sequence derives from a woman aged 40-49 years in good health. The sample consisted of blood. V and J are TRBV5-1 and TRBJ2-7, with 8 bases lining up with TRBD2. This chain's CDR3 is CASSSGREGYYEQYF. For the CDR3, the DNA is TGCGCCAGCAGCAGCGGACGGGAGGGTTACTACGAGCAGTACTTC.